This TCR beta chain came from a study of blood T cell repertoires in COVID-19. Study-level background: Both acute and convalescent COVID-19 samples were obtained from the United States, Italy and Spain.

Data came from immunoSEQ multiplex PCR; TCRdb stores just in-frame clones and leaves some out. Among tens of thousands of clones listed, 88% were seen once. V lost 8 bases, J lost 4 bases, and 9 bases stayed unmatched. The V gene's germline CDR1 is KGHSH and CDR2 LQKENI. This CDR3 has 15 amino acids. Sequencing was done on a sample of peripheral blood. This TCR was sampled from a man aged 45 to 65 with active COVID-19. The chain combines TRBV18 with TRBJ2-1; 9 bases agree with TRBD2. The CDR3 spells CASAPPSGKYNEQFF. The CDR3 nucleotides are TGTGCCAGCGCTCCCCCTAGCGGGAAGTACAATGAGCAGTTCTTC.